This TCR beta chain appears in the sequencing data of a study of CD8 T cells in ankylosing spondylitis. General study results and limits: For ankylosing spondylitis blood, a TCR beta motif of roughly 8 highly homologous variants appeared characteristic. Some of these motif variants have turned up before, in reports on reactive arthritis synovial fluid and blood.

The CDR3 totals 14 residues. The V gene lost 2 bases and the J gene lost 5 bases, with 12 bases spanning the gap. The germline CDR1 and CDR2 sequences are LGHDT and YNNKEL (reference sequence). This clonotype was counted only a few times. Its antigen is not known. The authors made TCR beta libraries by quantitative 5'-RACE with molecular barcodes. MiXCR, applied by TCRdb to the 5' RACE reads, yields one record per CDR3 protein. The table includes around 300,000 distinct CDR3 sequences, approximately 15% detected once. The TCR was taken from a male donor with ankylosing spondylitis or in good health (not recorded which). Source material: blood, either unsorted or a sorted T cell fraction (not recorded which). The chain combines TRBV3-1 with TRBJ1-1, with D possibly matching TRBD1 (5 bases). In nucleotides, the CDR3 is TGTGCCAGCAGCCAAACTCCAGGGAGGACTGAAGCTTTCTTT. Translating gives CASSQTPGRTEAFF. Full variable domain (outside the CDR3, taken from reference TRBV3-1 and TRBJ1-1): DTAVSQTPKYLVTQMGNDKSIKCEQNLGHDTMYWYKQDSKKFLKIMFSYNNKELIINETVPNRFSPKSPDKAHLNLHINSLELGDSAVYFCASSQTPGRTEAFFGQGTRLTVV.